The 30 T cell receptor beta chains given below trace back to one sample, sequenced in a study of patients and donors after allogeneic stem cell transplantation. TCRdb reprocessed the RT-PCR reads with MiXCR, giving one entry per CDR3 protein. The top ten hold 7% to 7.5% of the sample, which has over 350,000 distinct CDR3 sequences, roughly 17% seen once. Material for sequencing was blood, either unsorted or a sorted T cell fraction (not recorded which). These receptors all come from a human donor who was either an allogeneic HSCT recipient or a stem cell or donor lymphocyte infusion donor (not recorded which). It is not recorded whose cells these are; they may come from a transplant donor.

This sequence joins TRBV2 and TRBJ2-4, with D possibly being TRBD2 (6 bases). Germline V lookup: CDR1 SNHLY, CDR2 FYNNEI. The CDR3 loop spans 14 amino acids. Trimming cost V 4 bases and J 3 bases, with 10 bases left between them. CDR3 region: CASSGTTVKNIQYF. DNA for the CDR3: TGTGCCAGCAGTGGGACTACAGTCAAAAACATTCAGTACTTC. Full variable domain (rest looked up from reference TRBV2 and TRBJ2-4): EPEVTQTPSHQVTQMGQEVILRCVPISNHLYFYWYRQILGQKVEFLVSFYNNEISEKSEIFDDQFSVERPDGSNFTLKIRSTKLEDSAMYFCASSGTTVKNIQYFGAGTRLSVL.

V gene TRBV14 combines with J gene TRBJ1-4, with D unresolved. Germline V gives CDR1 SGHDN, CDR2 FVKESK. This CDR3 has 14 amino acids. The V end lost 1 base, the J end lost 4 bases, and 7 bases lay between the germline ends. CDR3 bases: TGTGCCAGCAGCCAAGGACTCGTTAATGAAAAACTGTTTTTT. Encoded protein: CASSQGLVNEKLFF.

The CDR3 nucleotides read TGTGCCAGCAGTTCCTTGAAGAAAGGGGAAGATACGCAGTATTTT. Its translation is CASSSLKKGEDTQYF. The chain employs TRBV6-2 or TRBV6-3 and TRBJ2-3, with D tentatively TRBD1 (5 bases). CDR1 and CDR2 from the germline V gene are MNHEY and SVGEGT. V lost 4 bases and J lost 5, with 16 bases in between. CDR3 length: 15 residues.

This clonotype was recorded a few times. The chain employs TRBV10-3 and TRBJ2-1, with 15 bases identical to TRBD2. V lost 4 bases, J lost 0 bases, and 4 bases stayed unmatched. CDR1 and CDR2 from the germline V gene are ENHRY and SYGVKD. The CDR3 has 18 residues. The DNA for the CDR3 is TGTGCCATCAGTGCGGGACTAGCGGGGGGCCGCTCCTACAATGAGCAGTTCTTC. Translating gives CAISAGLAGGRSYNEQFF.

This clonotype was observed a few times. The chain uses TRBV7-8 and TRBJ1-5, with TRBD1 matching 10 bases. Trimming removed 5 bases from V and 3 bases from J; junction bases left unmatched: 4. Looked up from germline, CDR1 is SGHVS and CDR2 is FQNEAQ. This CDR3 has 15 residues. The CDR3 spells CASSADRGLNQPQHF. The CDR3 DNA follows: TGTGCCAGCAGCGCAGACAGGGGGCTCAATCAGCCCCAGCATTTT.

This clonotype was seen at least ten times. The chain uses TRBV10-3 and TRBJ1-4; D call uncertain. Between the trimmed V and J ends, which lost 4 bases and 3 bases, there was a span of 6 bases. The CDR3 spans 13 residues. Germline CDR1 is ENHRY and CDR2 is SYGVKD. The CDR3 reads CAISGQANEKLFF. Here the CDR3 DNA reads TGTGCCATCAGTGGGCAAGCTAATGAAAAACTGTTTTTT.

This clonotype has just a few counts. The rearrangement joins TRBV24-1 to TRBJ2-3, with D tentatively TRBD1 (5 bases). CDR1 KGHDR and CDR2 SFDVKD come from the germline V gene. The CDR3 totals 15 residues. The V and J ends lost 4 bases and 4 bases respectively, with 14 bases between them. CDR3 sequence reads: CATSDTATEPDTQYF. The CDR3 nucleotides are TGTGCCACCAGTGACACAGCGACAGAACCAGATACGCAGTATTTT.

This clonotype was seen ten or more times. V usage is TRBV12-3 or TRBV12-4 and J usage is TRBJ2-2; 8 bases are shared with TRBD1. With V trimmed by 5 bases and J by 0 bases, 5 bases remained unmatched. This CDR3 region has 16 residues. The CDR3 is CASSPRDRTNTGELFF. CDR3 sequence (DNA): TGTGCCAGCAGTCCCCGGGACAGGACGAACACCGGGGAGCTGTTTTTT.

CDR3 coding DNA: TGCAGCGTCCCCGACCCCTTCCGGAATGAGCAGTTCTTC. It yields the protein CSVPDPFRNEQFF. J is TRBJ2-1 and V is TRBV29-1; D unresolved. This CDR3 is built from 13 residues. V was clipped by 6 bases and J by 7 bases, with 16 bases between them. Per the germline V gene, CDR1 is SQVTM and CDR2 is ANQGSEA.

This clonotype was seen a few times. The chain has TRBV6-2 or TRBV6-3 and TRBJ1-1; D is uncertain. V dropped 10 bases and J dropped 7 bases, with 19 bases sitting between them. The CDR3 covers 13 residues. The germline V gene has CDR1 MNHEY and CDR2 SVGEGT. Here the CDR3 reads CATLDWLVDEAFF. CDR3 DNA: TGTGCCACCCTGGACTGGCTTGTGGATGAAGCTTTCTTT.

This rearrangement joins TRBV5-1 to TRBJ2-5; tentatively, D is TRBD2 (5 bases). This CDR3 contains 13 residues. Germline V gene lookup returns CDR1 SGHRS and CDR2 YFSETQ. Trimming left V 6 bases short and J 2 bases short, with 11 bases between. Written as DNA, the CDR3 is TGCGCCAGCACGGACGGACTGCAAGAGACCCAGTACTTC. It codes for CASTDGLQETQYF.

The rearrangement links TRBV28 to TRBJ2-4; the D gene is possibly TRBD1 (6 bases). V lost 6 bases and J lost 6, with 6 bases in between. Germline V gene lookup returns CDR1 MDHEN and CDR2 SYDVKM. The CDR3 runs to 11 residues. The CDR3 loop reads CASRQGNIQYF. The CDR3 DNA reads as TGTGCCAGCAGACAGGGAAACATTCAGTACTTC.

This clonotype was found a few times. The chain uses TRBV2 and TRBJ1-1, with TRBD1 as a possible D gene (6 bases). Germline CDR1 reads SNHLY; CDR2 reads FYNNEI. Trimming took off 7 bases at V and 2 bases at J, with 17 bases between the two ends. The CDR3 is 15 amino acids. CDR3 nucleotide sequence: TGTGCCAGCAAACAGGAAGCAGGGGCCAACACTGAAGCTTTCTTT. It translates to CASKQEAGANTEAFF.

The genes are TRBV7-9 and TRBJ2-3, with TRBD2 identical over 7 bases. J gave up 3 bases and V 6 bases, and 6 bases lay outside the gene matches. The germline gives CDR1 SEHNR, CDR2 FQNEAQ (reference sequence). This CDR3 comprises 14 residues. The CDR3 sequence: CASSSGGRTDTQYF. CDR3 DNA: TGTGCCAGCAGTTCGGGGGGACGGACAGATACGCAGTATTTT. The variable domain in full, with the rest retrieved from reference TRBV7-9 and TRBJ2-3, is DTGVSQNPRHKITKRGQNVTFRCDPISEHNRLYWYRQTLGQGPEFLTYFQNEAQLEKSRLLSDRFSAERPKGSFSTLEIQRTEQGDSAMYLCASSSGGRTDTQYFGPGTRLTVL.

V and J are TRBV11-3 and TRBJ2-4, with 9 bases identical to TRBD2. Looked up from germline, CDR1 is SGHNT and CDR2 is YENEEA. CDR3 size: 15 residues. V shed 8 bases and J 3 bases; nucleotides not matched to a gene: 8. CDR3 sequence reads: CASGSTSGFKNIQYF. CDR3 sequence (DNA): TGTGCCAGCGGATCGACTAGCGGATTCAAAAACATTCAGTACTTC.

This clonotype was observed many times. The chain has TRBV5-4 and TRBJ2-5, with D hard to call. V lost 5 bases to trimming and J lost 0 bases, with 14 bases between them. CDR3 length: 15 residues. Germline CDR1 and CDR2: SGHNT and YYREEE (reference sequence). The CDR3 DNA is TGTGCCAGCAGTTTCTTTTTGAGTAACCAAGAGACCCAGTACTTC. Amino acid sequence: CASSFFLSNQETQYF.

The CDR3 bases are TGTGCCAGTAGTATCAGGGCTAGCGGGAGTTCGGGTGAGCAGTTCTTC. Amino acid sequence: CASSIRASGSSGEQFF. The chain carries TRBV19 and TRBJ2-1; the match to TRBD2 covers 10 bases. With 3 bases clipped from V and 9 bases from J, the junction kept 11 bases outside the gene matches. The CDR3 loop spans 16 amino acids. CDR1 is LNHDA, CDR2 SQIVND, per germline (reference sequence).

This clonotype was seen many times. CDR3 sequence reads: CASSQSEETQYF. Written as DNA, the CDR3 is TGTGCCAGCAGCCAATCGGAAGAGACCCAGTACTTC. The gene calls are TRBV3-1 and TRBJ2-5; no reliable D call. CDR3 length: 12 amino acids. Germline CDR1 is LGHDT and CDR2 is YNNKEL (reference sequence). Trimming removed 2 bases from V and 3 bases from J, with 4 bases in between.

The rearrangement joins TRBV13 to TRBJ1-2; 7 bases match TRBD1. CDR1 and CDR2 from the germline V gene are PRHDT and FYEKMQ (reference sequence). V was clipped by 4 bases and J by 4 bases; unmatched bases: 9. The CDR3 totals 15 residues. CDR3 in amino acids: CASSYLDRAFYGYTF. Written as DNA, the CDR3 is TGTGCCAGCAGCTACCTAGACAGGGCGTTCTATGGCTACACCTTC.

CDR3 loop: CASSKVGDSPTDTQYF. As DNA, the CDR3 is TGTGCCAGCAGCAAAGTAGGCGACAGTCCCACAGATACGCAGTATTTT. V gene TRBV21-1 combines with J gene TRBJ2-3; TRBD1 was called by the table and not checked on the DNA. TRBV21-1 is marked as a pseudogene. The CDR3 sequence is 16 residues long.

This chain connects TRBV7-8 to TRBJ1-4; maybe TRBD1 (5 bases). Trimming shortened V by 5 bases and J by 4 bases, and 14 bases separated the two germline ends. The CDR3 loop spans 15 amino acids. Germline assignment: CDR1 SGHVS and CDR2 FQNEAQ. CDR3 nucleotides: TGTGCCAGCAGCGGGGGGGGGACCCGTAATGAAAAACTGTTTTTT. This encodes CASSGGGTRNEKLFF.

The rearrangement joins TRBV5-8 to TRBJ1-1; 12 bases line up with TRBD1. CDR3 size: 17 residues. Trimming cost V 3 bases and J 0 bases; bases outside gene matches: 6. CDR1 SGHTS and CDR2 YDEGEE come from the germline V gene. The CDR3 here is CASSWGQGAYMNTEAFF. The CDR3 DNA reads as TGTGCCAGCAGCTGGGGACAGGGGGCTTACATGAACACTGAAGCTTTCTTT.

J is TRBJ1-1 and V is TRBV6-1; the D gene is possibly TRBD1 (5 bases). The CDR3 contains 14 residues. Looked up from germline, CDR1 is MNHNS and CDR2 is SASEGT. Trimming left V 6 bases short and J 2 bases short, with 13 bases between. The CDR3 is CASRHRQSNTEAFF. CDR3 nucleotide sequence: TGTGCCAGCAGACACAGACAGAGTAACACTGAAGCTTTCTTT.

This chain uses TRBV7-6 with TRBJ2-2, with a tentative D call TRBD2 (5 bases). The germline V gene encodes CDR1 SGHVS and CDR2 FNYEAQ. This CDR3 has 17 amino acids. Trimming pared 0 bases from V and 4 bases from J, leaving 15 bases between. CDR3 coding DNA: TGTGCCAGCAGCTTAGCTAGGGTAGAAGAGGGCACCGGGGAGCTGTTTTTT. Residues: CASSLARVEEGTGELFF.

V and J are TRBV21-1 and TRBJ1-4. TRBV21-1 has pseudogene status. The CDR3 totals 15 residues. The CDR3 nucleotides read TGTGCCAGCAGCAAGCCGCCAACGCACTATGAAAAACTGTTTTTT. Residues: CASSKPPTHYEKLFF.

The CDR3 loop is CASSRGGEGNVLTF. Written as DNA, the CDR3 is TGTGCCAGCAGTAGGGGGGGGGAAGGCAACGTCCTGACTTTC. The chain uses TRBV2 and TRBJ2-6; the D gene is possibly TRBD2 (7 bases). CDR3 length: 14 amino acids. Germline CDR1 and CDR2: SNHLY and FYNNEI. Trimming shortened V by 5 bases and J by 9 bases, and 14 bases separated the two germline ends.

This clonotype showed up just a few times. The chain carries TRBV29-1 and TRBJ2-2; 8 nucleotides align to TRBD1. This CDR3 spans 14 amino acids. Germline V lookup: CDR1 SQVTM, CDR2 ANQGSEA. V gave up 7 bases and J gave up 4 bases; unmatched junction bases: 8. In DNA form, the CDR3 reads TGCAGCGCCGGGACAGGACGGGTCACCGGGGAGCTGTTTTTT. Protein product: CSAGTGRVTGELFF.

This clonotype was detected many times. The V call is TRBV4-3, the J call TRBJ2-3; possibly TRBD1 for D (7 bases). V lost 5 bases and J lost 6, with 15 bases in between. This CDR3 is built from 14 residues. The germline V gene encodes CDR1 LGHNA and CDR2 YSLEER. This chain's CDR3 is CASSDMTGRDTQYF. CDR3 bases: TGCGCCAGCAGCGATATGACAGGGAGGGATACGCAGTATTTT.

In this sample, this clonotype turned up a few times. This CDR3 reads CASSLSGLGTQYF. CDR3 sequence (DNA): TGTGCCAGCAGCTTGTCAGGTCTGGGGACCCAGTACTTC. The chain couples TRBV5-5 to TRBJ2-5; the D is unclear. The CDR3 is made up of 13 amino acids. Trimming cost V 1 base and J 7 bases, with 11 bases left between them. Per germline, CDR1 SGHKS and CDR2 YYEKEE (reference sequence).

V usage is TRBV5-6 and J usage is TRBJ1-5, with D uncertain. The germline V gene encodes CDR1 SGHDT and CDR2 YYEEEE. The germline V and J ends were trimmed by 2 bases and 0 bases, with 18 bases remaining between them. The CDR3 length is 18 residues. CDR3 nucleotides: TGTGCCAGCAGCTTATTTATGGGCCGGTTCTATAGCAATCAGCCCCAGCATTTT. It encodes CASSLFMGRFYSNQPQHF.